This is a list of T cell receptor beta chains from one sample in a study of blood T cell repertoires in COVID-19. The assay was immunoSEQ multiplex PCR, and TCRdb's table has in-frame clones only and misses some. The data show tens of thousands of clones, roughly 88% seen once. The specimen sequenced was peripheral blood. The receptor set was obtained from a human donor in a cohort sampled during active COVID-19. Each CDR3 is given with its conserved first and last residue. The order of the fields is CDR3 protein, CDR3 DNA, clone size, D gene, V gene, J gene. The D gene is left open where the match is weak. The size entry is marked missing in some rows and otherwise reads once, few, many or a size class.

cdr3_aa: CASSVGRARVGEQYF
cdr3_nt: TGCGCCAGCAGCGTAGGAAGGGCCAGGGTAGGTGAGCAGTACTTC
clone_size: .
d_call: .
v_call: TRBV5-1
j_call: TRBJ2-7

cdr3_aa: CATQRAGGAYEQYF
cdr3_nt: TGTGCCACCCAACGAGCGGGAGGGGCCTACGAGCAGTACTTC
clone_size: .
d_call: TRBD2
v_call: TRBV19
j_call: TRBJ2-7

cdr3_aa: CASRISGRGDTQYF
cdr3_nt: TGCGCCAGCAGGATTAGCGGGAGGGGAGATACGCAGTATTTT
clone_size: .
d_call: TRBD2
v_call: TRBV5-1
j_call: TRBJ2-3

cdr3_aa: CAWETGFTEAFF
cdr3_nt: TGTGCCTGGGAAACAGGGTTCACTGAAGCTTTCTTT
clone_size: .
d_call: .
v_call: TRBV30
j_call: TRBJ1-1

cdr3_aa: CASSPFGERDTQYF
cdr3_nt: TGTGCCAGCAGCCCTTTCGGGGAACGTGATACGCAGTATTTT
clone_size: .
d_call: .
v_call: TRBV5-4
j_call: TRBJ2-3

cdr3_aa: CNSGVTLSLPPNYGYTF
cdr3_nt: TGCAATTCAGGGGTGACCCTTTCGCTACCTCCTAACTATGGCTACACCTTC
clone_size: few
d_call: .
v_call: TRBV10-1
j_call: TRBJ1-2

cdr3_aa: CATSRDGLAEETQYF
cdr3_nt: TGTGCCACCAGCAGGGACGGACTAGCGGAAGAGACCCAGTACTTC
clone_size: .
d_call: TRBD2
v_call: TRBV15
j_call: TRBJ2-5

cdr3_aa: CASHLGGRNTGELFF
cdr3_nt: TGTGCCAGCCACCTGGGAGGGAGGAACACCGGGGAGCTGTTTTTT
clone_size: many
d_call: TRBD2
v_call: TRBV27
j_call: TRBJ2-2

cdr3_aa: CASSARDRVYGYTF
cdr3_nt: TGTGCCAGCAGTGCCCGGGACAGGGTCTATGGCTACACCTTC
clone_size: .
d_call: TRBD1
v_call: TRBV6-2/TRBV6-3
j_call: TRBJ1-2

cdr3_aa: CASSSTGSGNTIYF
cdr3_nt: TGTGCCAGCAGTTCCACGGGGTCGGGAAACACCATATATTTT
clone_size: .
d_call: .
v_call: TRBV28
j_call: TRBJ1-3

cdr3_aa: CASSLDRVTEAFF
cdr3_nt: TGTGCCAGCAGTCTCGACAGGGTTACTGAAGCTTTCTTT
clone_size: .
d_call: TRBD1
v_call: TRBV6-5
j_call: TRBJ1-1

cdr3_aa: CASSLGGRRNTIYF
cdr3_nt: TGTGCCAGCAGCTTGGGCGGGAGACGAAACACCATATATTTT
clone_size: .
d_call: .
v_call: TRBV5-8
j_call: TRBJ1-3

cdr3_aa: CASSESTGTGSTETQYF
cdr3_nt: TGTGCCAGCAGTGAAAGTACCGGGACAGGGTCGACGGAGACCCAGTACTTC
clone_size: .
d_call: TRBD1
v_call: TRBV2
j_call: TRBJ2-5

cdr3_aa: CASTRTRTDTQYF
cdr3_nt: TGTGCCAGCACCCGGACTCGGACAGATACGCAGTATTTT
clone_size: .
d_call: .
v_call: TRBV14
j_call: TRBJ2-3

cdr3_aa: CASIDNEQFF
cdr3_nt: TGTGCCAGCATAGACAATGAGCAGTTCTTC
clone_size: .
d_call: .
v_call: TRBV2
j_call: TRBJ2-1

cdr3_aa: CASSNRVIGANVLTF
cdr3_nt: TGTGCCAGCAGCAACAGGGTTATTGGGGCCAACGTCCTGACTTTC
clone_size: once
d_call: .
v_call: TRBV7-3
j_call: TRBJ2-6

cdr3_aa: CASSPTGGGYEQYF
cdr3_nt: TGTGCCAGCAGCCCCACGGGAGGGGGCTACGAGCAGTACTTC
clone_size: once
d_call: TRBD2
v_call: TRBV9
j_call: TRBJ2-7

cdr3_aa: CASSPSGGRIFNEQFF
cdr3_nt: TGTGCCAGCAGCCCCTCCGGCGGGAGAATATTCAATGAGCAGTTCTTC
clone_size: few
d_call: TRBD2
v_call: TRBV5-6
j_call: TRBJ2-1

cdr3_aa: CASSPRGSPLGEQFF
cdr3_nt: TGTGCCAGCAGTCCGCGAGGGTCCCCCCTGGGGGAGCAGTTCTTC
clone_size: .
d_call: .
v_call: TRBV28
j_call: TRBJ2-1

cdr3_aa: CASSGAVGRTEAFF
cdr3_nt: TGCGCCAGCAGCGGTGCCGTGGGGAGGACTGAAGCTTTCTTT
clone_size: .
d_call: .
v_call: TRBV5-1
j_call: TRBJ1-1

cdr3_aa: CASASIQGVYSNQPQHF
cdr3_nt: TGCGCCAGCGCTAGTATTCAGGGGGTCTATAGCAATCAGCCCCAGCATTTT
clone_size: .
d_call: TRBD1
v_call: TRBV28
j_call: TRBJ1-5

cdr3_aa: CASSPSRQVNTEAFF
cdr3_nt: TGTGCCAGCAGCCCGAGTAGACAGGTGAACACTGAAGCTTTCTTT
clone_size: .
d_call: .
v_call: TRBV9
j_call: TRBJ1-1

cdr3_aa: CASRTSGGASNEQFF
cdr3_nt: TGTGCCAGCAGAACTAGCGGGGGCGCTTCCAATGAGCAGTTCTTC
clone_size: .
d_call: TRBD2
v_call: TRBV7-2
j_call: TRBJ2-1

cdr3_aa: CASSLAPGGASKNIQYF
cdr3_nt: TGTGCCAGCAGCTTAGCTCCAGGGGGCGCCTCCAAAAACATTCAGTACTTC
clone_size: .
d_call: TRBD1
v_call: TRBV7-9
j_call: TRBJ2-4

cdr3_aa: CASGQGIEQYF
cdr3_nt: TGTGCCAGCGGACAGGGGATCGAGCAGTACTTC
clone_size: .
d_call: TRBD1
v_call: TRBV2
j_call: TRBJ2-7

cdr3_aa: CASSFRRQEYGYTF
cdr3_nt: TGTGCCAGCAGCTTTAGGAGACAGGAGTATGGCTACACCTTC
clone_size: .
d_call: .
v_call: TRBV13
j_call: TRBJ1-2

cdr3_aa: CASSQGARGNTGELFF
cdr3_nt: TGCGCCAGCAGCCAAGGGGCCAGGGGGAACACCGGGGAGCTGTTTTTT
clone_size: .
d_call: .
v_call: TRBV4-3
j_call: TRBJ2-2

cdr3_aa: CASSPLARGEQYF
cdr3_nt: TGTGCCAGCAGTCCCCTGGCCCGGGGCGAGCAGTACTTC
clone_size: .
d_call: .
v_call: TRBV6-2/TRBV6-3
j_call: TRBJ2-7

cdr3_aa: CASSLGTGRGTSRDTQYF
cdr3_nt: TGTGCCAGCAGCTTAGGGACAGGCAGGGGGACCTCGAGAGATACGCAGTATTTT
clone_size: .
d_call: TRBD1
v_call: TRBV11-3
j_call: TRBJ2-3

cdr3_aa: CAWSRDSGIADTQYF
cdr3_nt: TGTGCCTGGAGTCGGGACAGCGGTATCGCAGATACGCAGTATTTT
clone_size: .
d_call: TRBD1
v_call: TRBV30
j_call: TRBJ2-3

cdr3_aa: CASSYRLAGVYEQYF
cdr3_nt: TGTGCCAGCAGTTACCGACTAGCGGGAGTATACGAGCAGTACTTC
clone_size: .
d_call: TRBD2
v_call: TRBV6-5
j_call: TRBJ2-7

cdr3_aa: CASIGGLDRGDLAKNIQYF
cdr3_nt: TGTGCCAGCATAGGGGGCCTTGACAGGGGGGATTTAGCCAAAAACATTCAGTACTTC
clone_size: once
d_call: TRBD1
v_call: TRBV28
j_call: TRBJ2-4

cdr3_aa: CASSSIQGASNEKLFF
cdr3_nt: TGTGCCAGCAGCTCAATTCAGGGGGCCTCTAATGAAAAACTGTTTTTT
clone_size: .
d_call: TRBD1
v_call: TRBV5-6
j_call: TRBJ1-4

cdr3_aa: CASGQGPNQPQHF
cdr3_nt: TGTGCCAGCGGACAGGGTCCCAATCAGCCCCAGCATTTT
clone_size: .
d_call: TRBD1
v_call: TRBV9
j_call: TRBJ1-5

cdr3_aa: CASRAGHEHRGAVF
cdr3_nt: TGTGCCAGCAGGGCGGGGCACGAACACCGGGGAGCTGTTTTT
clone_size: .
d_call: .
v_call: TRBV7-9
j_call: TRBJ2-2

cdr3_aa: CASSIVGQGEAFF
cdr3_nt: TGTGCCAGTAGTATTGTGGGGCAGGGTGAAGCTTTCTTT
clone_size: .
d_call: .
v_call: TRBV19
j_call: TRBJ1-1

cdr3_aa: CASSPRTPPYEQYF
cdr3_nt: TGCGCCAGCAGTCCTCGGACACCTCCCTACGAGCAGTACTTC
clone_size: .
d_call: .
v_call: TRBV5-1
j_call: TRBJ2-7

cdr3_aa: CASSLSTGELFF
cdr3_nt: TGTGCCAGCAGTTTGAGTACCGGGGAGCTGTTTTTT
clone_size: .
d_call: .
v_call: TRBV6-2/TRBV6-3
j_call: TRBJ2-2

cdr3_aa: CASSQYRGLDYGYTF
cdr3_nt: TGCGCCAGCAGCCAGTACAGGGGGCTAGACTATGGCTACACCTTC
clone_size: .
d_call: TRBD1
v_call: TRBV4-3
j_call: TRBJ1-2

cdr3_aa: CAISEGTGGTDTQYF
cdr3_nt: TGTGCCATCAGTGAGGGGACAGGGGGAACAGATACGCAGTATTTT
clone_size: .
d_call: TRBD1
v_call: TRBV10-3
j_call: TRBJ2-3

cdr3_aa: CASSPGTGLQYF
cdr3_nt: TGTGCCAGCAGTCCCGGGACAGGGTTACAGTATTTT
clone_size: .
d_call: TRBD1
v_call: TRBV27
j_call: TRBJ2-3

cdr3_aa: CASSLQSGGGSREKLFF
cdr3_nt: TGTGCCAGCAGCTTACAGTCGGGAGGGGGATCGCGGGAAAAACTGTTTTTT
clone_size: .
d_call: .
v_call: TRBV7-2
j_call: TRBJ1-4

cdr3_aa: CASSRSGTGNYEQYF
cdr3_nt: TGCGCCAGCAGCCGGTCCGGGACAGGGAACTACGAGCAGTACTTC
clone_size: once
d_call: TRBD1
v_call: TRBV4-1
j_call: TRBJ2-7

cdr3_aa: CASSVRTSGPADTQYF
cdr3_nt: TGTGCCAGCAGCGTTCGGACTAGCGGGCCGGCAGATACGCAGTATTTT
clone_size: .
d_call: TRBD2
v_call: TRBV7-6
j_call: TRBJ2-3

cdr3_aa: CASSKGLAVGYQETQYF
cdr3_nt: TGTGCCAGCAGCAAGGGACTAGCGGTAGGGTACCAAGAGACCCAGTACTTC
clone_size: few
d_call: TRBD2
v_call: TRBV3-1/TRBV3-2
j_call: TRBJ2-5

cdr3_aa: CASSFKGISGNTIYF
cdr3_nt: TGTGCCAGCAGTTTTAAGGGGATCTCTGGAAACACCATATATTTT
clone_size: .
d_call: .
v_call: TRBV28
j_call: TRBJ1-3

cdr3_aa: CASSLGQVNYGYTF
cdr3_nt: TGTGCCAGCAGCTTGGGACAGGTCAACTATGGCTACACCTTC
clone_size: .
d_call: .
v_call: TRBV5-5
j_call: TRBJ1-2

cdr3_aa: CASSLTSQKTQYF
cdr3_nt: TGTGCCAGCAGCCTGACTAGCCAGAAGACCCAGTACTTC
clone_size: .
d_call: TRBD2
v_call: TRBV9
j_call: TRBJ2-5

cdr3_aa: CASSYWASTLQGWEQYF
cdr3_nt: TGTGCCAGCAGTTACTGGGCCTCAACCCTACAGGGTTGGGAGCAGTACTTC
clone_size: .
d_call: .
v_call: TRBV7-3
j_call: TRBJ2-7

cdr3_aa: CASSFGGGRNQPQHF
cdr3_nt: TGTGCCAGCAGCTTCGGCGGGGGCCGCAATCAGCCCCAGCATTTT
clone_size: .
d_call: .
v_call: TRBV5-6
j_call: TRBJ1-5

cdr3_aa: CASTGQGSSGANVLTF
cdr3_nt: TGTGCCAGCACGGGACAGGGATCCTCTGGGGCCAACGTCCTGACTTTC
clone_size: few
d_call: TRBD1
v_call: TRBV18
j_call: TRBJ2-6

cdr3_aa: CASSSRGSGEQFF
cdr3_nt: TGTGCCAGCAGCTCTCGAGGGAGCGGTGAGCAGTTCTTC
clone_size: .
d_call: .
v_call: TRBV11-3
j_call: TRBJ2-1

cdr3_aa: CASSESARSPLHF
cdr3_nt: TGTGCCAGCAGTGAAAGCGCCCGTTCACCCCTCCACTTT
clone_size: .
d_call: .
v_call: TRBV6-4
j_call: TRBJ1-6

cdr3_aa: CASSLASYRASEQYF
cdr3_nt: TGTGCCAGCAGCTTAGCGTCATACAGGGCTAGCGAGCAGTACTTC
clone_size: few
d_call: .
v_call: TRBV7-9
j_call: TRBJ2-7

cdr3_aa: CASSYRNRGYEQYF
cdr3_nt: TGTGCCAGCAGTTACCGAAACAGGGGCTACGAGCAGTACTTC
clone_size: .
d_call: TRBD1
v_call: TRBV6-5
j_call: TRBJ2-7

cdr3_aa: CASSARRGSGNTQYF
cdr3_nt: TGTGCCAGCAGCGCCCGACGGGGTAGCGGAAATACGCAGTATTTT
clone_size: .
d_call: .
v_call: TRBV9
j_call: TRBJ2-3

cdr3_aa: CASSQGTGALTYEQYF
cdr3_nt: TGTGCCAGCAGCCAGGGGACAGGGGCCCTTACCTACGAGCAGTACTTC
clone_size: .
d_call: TRBD1
v_call: TRBV13
j_call: TRBJ2-7

cdr3_aa: CASRRRETGTYEQYF
cdr3_nt: TGTGCCAGTAGGCGTCGGGAGACCGGGACCTACGAGCAGTACTTC
clone_size: .
d_call: .
v_call: TRBV19
j_call: TRBJ2-7